One sample yielded the 10 T cell receptor beta chains listed below, sequenced in a study of blood T cell repertoires in COVID-19. Clones were read by immunoSEQ multiplex PCR, and TCRdb kept only the in-frame ones, dropping some. This repertoire shows 300,000 to 400,000 clones, almost 90% found once; its top ten account for roughly 6.6%. Source material: peripheral blood. The receptors were sampled from a woman in her 70s with COVID-19, enrolled during active disease.

The rearrangement links TRBV30 to TRBJ2-3; 12 nucleotides line up with TRBD2. The V and J ends lost 0 bases and 5 bases, in that order; junction bases with no gene match: 9. CDR1 is GTSNPN and CDR2 is SVGIG in the germline V gene (reference sequence). The CDR3 length is 17 residues. The CDR3 DNA follows: TGTGCCTGGAGTGTAGTGGGGCTAGCGGGGGGGCGAGATACGCAGTATTTT. As protein: CAWSVVGLAGGRDTQYF.

The J gene is TRBJ2-3, the V gene TRBV24-1; 9 bases line up with TRBD1. This CDR3 has 17 residues. Germline V gene data show CDR1 as KGHDR and CDR2 as SFDVKD. The V gene end was trimmed by 5 bases and the J gene end by 3 bases; junction bases not matched to a gene: 11. CDR3 DNA sequence: TGTGCCACCAGTGGGGGATCCGGGACAGGGCGAACAGATACGCAGTATTTT. Amino acid sequence: CATSGGSGTGRTDTQYF.

This clone was seen just once. The chain combines TRBV6-1 with TRBJ1-6; 7 bases fit TRBD1. V lost 2 bases and J lost 7; bases outside the gene matches: 2. This CDR3 has 14 residues. Germline V gives CDR1 MNHNS, CDR2 SASEGT. The CDR3 loop is CASSEQGDNSPLHF. CDR3 nucleotide sequence: TGTGCCAGCAGTGAACAGGGGGACAATTCACCCCTCCACTTT.

The rearrangement uses TRBV27 and TRBJ2-7; D is possibly TRBD2 (5 bases). The V gene lost 2 bases and the J gene lost 6 bases, with 17 bases spanning the gap. Per germline, CDR1 MNHEY and CDR2 SMNVEV (reference sequence). CDR3 length: 15 residues. This CDR3 reads CASSLRHGGSSEQYF. CDR3 coding DNA: TGTGCCAGCAGTTTAAGACACGGAGGAAGCTCCGAGCAGTACTTC.

The chain couples TRBV6-5 to TRBJ2-1; 10 nucleotides match TRBD2. The CDR3 is 14 residues long. V dropped 2 bases and J dropped 10; count of bases not matched to a gene: 5. CDR1 and CDR2 from the germline V gene are MNHEY and SVGAGI. CDR3 loop: CASSYRLAGVEQFF. DNA for the CDR3: TGTGCCAGCAGTTACCGGCTAGCGGGGGTGGAGCAGTTCTTC.

The V and J genes are TRBV10-3 and TRBJ1-2, with TRBD1 identical over 7 bases. V shed 4 bases, J shed 7 bases, and the junction held 15 bases outside the gene matches. The CDR3 extends over 16 amino acids. Germline values: CDR1 ENHRY, CDR2 SYGVKD. The CDR3 loop reads CAISARPGQEGSGYTF. Written as DNA, the CDR3 is TGTGCCATCAGTGCTAGGCCAGGACAGGAGGGGAGTGGCTACACCTTC.

The chain employs TRBV5-1 and TRBJ2-2, with a possible D match to TRBD2 (6 bases). The CDR3 runs to 16 residues. V was pared by 7 bases and J by 7 bases, with 23 bases between. In germline, CDR1 is SGHRS, CDR2 YFSETQ. The CDR3 is CASYVPGLSGVGELFF. The CDR3 bases are TGCGCCAGCTACGTTCCGGGACTTTCGGGGGTCGGGGAGCTGTTTTTT.

The chain links TRBV2 to TRBJ1-1, with no clear D. The CDR3 consists of 13 residues. From germline, CDR1 is SNHLY and CDR2 FYNNEI. The V and J ends lost 4 bases and 1 base respectively, with 7 bases between them. DNA of the CDR3: TGTGCCAGCAGTGCATCATCGAACACTGAAGCTTTCTTT. Translating it yields CASSASSNTEAFF.

V usage is TRBV9 and J usage is TRBJ2-2; D remains ambiguous. From germline, CDR1 is SGDLS and CDR2 YYNGEE. Between the trimmed V and J ends, which lost 0 bases and 5 bases, there was a span of 5 bases. The CDR3 has 13 amino acids. CDR3 sequence (DNA): TGTGCCAGCAGCGTAGGGCAGACCGGGGAGCTGTTTTTT. Residues: CASSVGQTGELFF.

The rearrangement joins TRBV15 to TRBJ1-2; the D gene is possibly TRBD1 (5 bases). Trimming pared 0 bases from V and 0 bases from J, leaving 8 bases between. The CDR3 loop spans 15 amino acids. Germline loops: CDR1 LNHNV, CDR2 YYDKDF (reference sequence). This CDR3 is CATSREGGANYGYTF. CDR3 nucleotides: TGTGCCACCAGCAGAGAAGGAGGGGCTAACTATGGCTACACCTTC.